This T cell receptor (beta chain) was found in a study of human T cells and chemical hapten exposure. Study-wide points: TCRs at high frequency, those above 1 in 1000, did not change with DPC sensitization. Expanded TCRs clustered into significantly more large CDR3 similarity groups than controls, the analysis revealed.

The CDR3 sequence is 14 residues long. The V gene lost 9 bases and the J gene lost 1 base, with 14 bases spanning the gap. The germline V gene encodes CDR1 ENHRY and CDR2 SYGVKD. MiXCR was run by TCRdb on the RACE reads, yielding one entry per CDR3 protein. The sample lists 70,000 to 100,000 distinct CDR3 sequences, 7% to 8% seen once, with 1.5% to 1.9% in the top ten. Time point: patch test 1, 2 weeks after DPC sensitization. The treatment: therapeutic diphenylcyclopropenone sensitization with weekly scalp DPC. Drawing of blood took place ahead of applying each patch test. Alopecia patients, 18 to 70 years old and DPC-suitable, served as donors. Points on this clonotype: Its antigen is unidentified.

This rearrangement joins TRBV10-3 to TRBJ2-3, with D perhaps matching TRBD1 or TRBD2 (6 bases each). This receptor was obtained from a woman under 40 with alopecia areata. Some clones in this sample may be carry-over from other donors' samples. Source: whole blood, taken in connection with sensitization to the hapten diphenylcyclopropenone (DPC). CDR3: CAILGGTGTDTQYF. The CDR3 coding sequence is TGTGCCATTCTAGGGGGGACGGGCACAGATACGCAGTATTTT.